This T cell receptor beta chain was documented in a study of cytomegalovirus exposure and HLA in healthy donors. Study-wide findings and caveats: Subsequent analysis found a tendency for first-cohort TCR clusters to co-occur within the 120 or so validation repertoires.

Libraries were prepared by immunoSEQ multiplex PCR; TCRdb keeps only in-frame clonotypes and omits some of them. The sample consists of 55,000 to 80,000 clones, just under 95% of them appearing once. As regards this clone: What it recognizes is unknown.

V was pared by 1 base and J by 5 bases, with 6 bases between. The CDR3 runs 13 residues. Germline-derived CDR1 and CDR2 are SGHVS and FQNEAQ. The TCR comes from a woman between 18 and 29 years old in good health and CMV-seropositive. The chain recombines TRBV7-8 with TRBJ1-5; maybe TRBD1 (5 bases). The source material was PBMCs. The chain's CDR3 is CASSLGGYQPQHF. Here the CDR3 DNA reads TGTGCCAGCAGCTTAGGGGGCTATCAGCCCCAGCATTTT. The full variable domain, its missing parts supplied by reference TRBV7-8 and TRBJ1-5, is GAGVSQSPRYKVAKRGQDVALRCDPISGHVSLFWYQQALGQGPEFLTYFQNEAQLDKSGLPSDRFFAERPEGSVSTLKIQRTQQEDSAVYLCASSLGGYQPQHFGDGTRLSIL.